Listed below are T cell receptor beta chains from one sample, sequenced in a study of blood T cell repertoires in COVID-19. Generated by immunoSEQ multiplex PCR, the TCRdb table keeps only in-frame clones and is missing some. The profile covers around 190,000 clones, with approximately 80% appearing a single time and under 8.5% taken by the ten largest. The source material was peripheral blood. These TCRs come from a human donor in a cohort sampled during active COVID-19. Each CDR3 is given with its conserved first and last residue. The D gene is left open where the match is weak. Rows may omit the clone size; those that give it use once, few, many or a size class.

15	TRBV18	TRBJ1-6	few	TRBD1	CASSRTGGVGSPLHF	TGTGCCAGCTCACGGACAGGGGGCGTTGGTTCACCCCTCCACTTT
14	TRBV5-4	TRBJ1-6	few	-	CASRPGINNSPLHF	TGTGCCAGCAGACCGGGAATTAATAATTCACCCCTCCACTTT
13	TRBV3-1/TRBV3-2	TRBJ2-1	-	-	CASSQVRGNEQFF	TGTGCCAGCAGCCAAGTGAGAGGAAATGAGCAGTTCTTC
16	TRBV19	TRBJ1-5	-	-	CASSIYGRGLDQPQHF	TGTGCCAGTAGTATTTACGGCAGGGGTCTGGATCAGCCCCAGCATTTT
15	TRBV5-1	TRBJ2-7	once	-	CASSFLQARTVEQYF	TGCGCCAGCAGCTTTCTGCAGGCACGTACGGTCGAGCAGTACTTC
15	TRBV5-8	TRBJ2-7	-	-	CASSLEHRSSYEQYF	TGTGCCAGCAGCTTGGAGCACCGGAGCTCCTACGAGCAGTACTTC
12	TRBV6-5	TRBJ1-2	-	-	CASSNDYYGYTF	TGTGCCAGCAGTAACGACTACTATGGCTACACCTTC
16	TRBV4-1	TRBJ1-2	-	-	CASSQEPQASGLSYTF	TGCGCCAGCAGCCAAGAACCTCAGGCTTCCGGTTTAAGCTACACCTTC
15	TRBV18	TRBJ2-2	-	TRBD1	CASSPGTANTGELFF	TGTGCCAGCTCACCGGGGACAGCCAACACCGGGGAGCTGTTTTTT
15	TRBV6-5	TRBJ1-2	-	-	CASSYSGGANYGYTF	TGTGCCAGCAGTTACTCGGGAGGAGCTAACTATGGCTACACCTTC
14	TRBV2	TRBJ2-7	-	TRBD2	CASMGLVVGYEQYF	TGTGCCAGCATGGGACTAGTGGTGGGCTACGAGCAGTACTTC
14	TRBV3-1/TRBV3-2	TRBJ2-5	-	-	CASSQRSGQETQYF	TGTGCCAGCAGCCAAAGGAGCGGACAAGAGACCCAGTACTTC
15	TRBV24-1	TRBJ1-1	-	-	CATSDPYRAQRKSFF	TGTGCCACCAGTGACCCCTACAGGGCCCAGCGGAAATCTTTCTTT
16	TRBV10-3	TRBJ2-3	-	TRBD2	CAISPTSGASTDTQYF	TGTGCCATCAGCCCTACTAGCGGGGCTAGCACAGATACGCAGTATTTT
15	TRBV4-1	TRBJ2-7	-	TRBD1	CASSQQGARNYEQYF	TGCGCCAGCAGCCAACAGGGGGCTAGGAACTACGAGCAGTACTTC
16	TRBV25-1	TRBJ2-1	-	TRBD1	CASSESGDRGLNEQFF	TGTGCCAGCAGTGAATCGGGGGACAGGGGGCTGAATGAGCAGTTCTTC
13	TRBV6-5	TRBJ1-5	-	-	CASSRYSNQPQHF	TGTGCCAGCAGCCGCTATAGCAATCAGCCCCAGCATTTT
16	TRBV15	TRBJ2-7	-	TRBD2	CATSRELAGASYEQYF	TGTGCCACCAGCAGAGAACTAGCGGGGGCATCCTACGAGCAGTACTTC
13	TRBV19	TRBJ1-5	-	-	CASGRGENQPQHF	TGTGCCAGCGGGAGGGGCGAGAATCAGCCCCAGCATTTT
13	TRBV12-3/TRBV12-4	TRBJ1-2	-	-	CASSPDSNYGYTF	TGTGCCAGCAGTCCCGACAGTAACTATGGCTACACCTTC
14	TRBV21-1	TRBJ1-4	-	-	CASSTGDRDEKLFF	TGTGCCAGCAGCACCGGGGACAGAGATGAAAAACTGTTTTTT
16	TRBV19	TRBJ1-2	-	TRBD1	CASSRAPGQGVYGYTF	TGTGCCAGTAGCCGAGCGCCGGGACAGGGTGTTTATGGCTACACCTTC
13	TRBV11-2	TRBJ2-3	-	-	CASSLAQGTGGYF	TGTGCCAGCAGCTTAGCCCAGGGAACTGGTGGTTATTTT
14	TRBV2	TRBJ2-5	few	TRBD1	CASRATGGLETQYF	TGTGCCAGCAGAGCGACAGGGGGCTTAGAGACCCAGTACTTC
15	TRBV14	TRBJ1-1	-	TRBD1	CASSPLGQGITEAFF	TGTGCCAGCAGCCCCCTGGGACAGGGGATCACTGAAGCTTTCTTT
13	TRBV5-1	TRBJ1-5	-	-	CASSLAGNQPQHF	TGCGCCAGCAGCTTGGCGGGTAATCAGCCCCAGCATTTT
14	TRBV6-2/TRBV6-3	TRBJ2-7	few	TRBD1	CASSPGQATYEQYF	TGTGCCAGCAGTCCAGGACAGGCTACCTACGAGCAGTACTTC
13	TRBV12-3/TRBV12-4	TRBJ1-2	-	TRBD1	CASSATGYGGYTF	TGTGCCAGCAGCGCGACAGGGTACGGTGGCTACACCTTC
16	TRBV18	TRBJ2-7	-	TRBD2	CASSLRLAGDFYEQYF	TGTGCCAGCTCACTTAGACTAGCGGGGGACTTCTACGAGCAGTACTTC
16	TRBV3-1/TRBV3-2	TRBJ2-1	-	TRBD2	CASSQEYGGGLNEQFF	TGTGCCAGCAGCCAAGAATACGGGGGGGGCCTCAATGAGCAGTTCTTC
15	TRBV7-2	TRBJ2-5	-	TRBD2	CASSLLLADSMAQYF	TGTGCCAGCAGCTTACTACTAGCGGACTCGATGGCCCAGTACTTC
20	TRBV7-9	TRBJ2-4	-	-	CASSRVGSGVGYCAKNIQYF	TGTGCCAGCAGCCGGGTCGGATCCGGTGTGGGCTACTGTGCCAAAAACATTCAGTACTTC
14	TRBV11-2	TRBJ1-2	-	-	CASSFGQTNYGYTF	TGTGCCAGCAGCTTTGGACAGACTAACTATGGCTACACCTTC
16	TRBV5-6	TRBJ1-2	-	-	CASSPSEGKGNYGYTF	TGTGCCAGCAGCCCTAGCGAGGGAAAGGGAAACTATGGCTACACCTTC
14	TRBV11-3	TRBJ2-7	-	-	CASSLAEGGYEQYF	TGTGCCAGCAGCTTAGCAGAAGGGGGCTACGAGCAGTACTTC
13	TRBV3-1/TRBV3-2	TRBJ2-5	-	-	CASSATSRGTQYF	TGTGCCAGCAGCGCGACTAGTCGGGGGACCCAGTACTTC
13	TRBV15	TRBJ2-7	once	-	CATKSAREREQYF	TGTGCCACCAAGTCAGCTAGAGAGCGCGAGCAGTACTTC
16	TRBV7-9	TRBJ1-4	-	TRBD1	CASSLADRGVDEKLFF	TGTGCCAGCAGCTTAGCGGACAGGGGAGTGGATGAAAAACTGTTTTTT
13	TRBV6-1	TRBJ1-2	-	TRBD1	CASSEDRGYGYTF	TGTGCCAGCAGTGAAGACAGGGGGTATGGCTACACCTTC
14	TRBV7-2	TRBJ2-3	-	-	CASSLDYITDTQYF	TGTGCCAGCAGCTTGGACTATATCACAGATACGCAGTATTTT
15	TRBV5-1	TRBJ2-7	-	TRBD2	CASSPLAGSSYEQYF	TGCGCCAGCAGCCCCTTAGCGGGGAGCTCCTACGAGCAGTACTTC
13	TRBV6-5	TRBJ2-7	-	TRBD2	CASRTAGYYEQYF	TGTGCCAGCAGGACAGCGGGATACTACGAGCAGTACTTC